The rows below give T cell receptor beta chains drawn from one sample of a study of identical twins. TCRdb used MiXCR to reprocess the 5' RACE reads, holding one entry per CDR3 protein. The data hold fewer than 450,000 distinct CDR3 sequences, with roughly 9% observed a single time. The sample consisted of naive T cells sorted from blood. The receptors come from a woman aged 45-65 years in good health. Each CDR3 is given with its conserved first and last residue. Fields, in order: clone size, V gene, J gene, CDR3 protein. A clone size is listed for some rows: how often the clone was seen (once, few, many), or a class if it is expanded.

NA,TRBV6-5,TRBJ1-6,CATRGQLWDSPLHF
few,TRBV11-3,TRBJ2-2,CASSLSQGNTGELFF
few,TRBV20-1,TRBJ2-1,CSAPRGSHEQFF
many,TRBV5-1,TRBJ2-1,CASSLNSYNEQFF
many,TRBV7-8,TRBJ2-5,CASSSVLAGQETQYF
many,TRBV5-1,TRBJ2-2,CASSTSGKGGELFF
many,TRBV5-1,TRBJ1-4,CASSFVRNEKLFF
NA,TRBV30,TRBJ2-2,CAWSKGAGAGELFF
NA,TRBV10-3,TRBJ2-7,CAISQTLDEQYF
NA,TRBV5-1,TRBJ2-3,CASSLDSGGRADTQYF
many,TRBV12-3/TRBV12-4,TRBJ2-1,CASSLSLLTTLEQFF
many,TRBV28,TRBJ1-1,CASRVGELSNTEAFF
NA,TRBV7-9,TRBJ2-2,CASSSSGGLYTGELFF
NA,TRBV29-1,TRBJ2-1,CSVEGDPGGSYNEQFF
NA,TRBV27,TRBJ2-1,CASGTSGSWSSYNEQFF
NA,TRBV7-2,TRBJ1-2,CASSLGPGQVDGYTF
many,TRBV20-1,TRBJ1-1,CSASTGLAEAFF
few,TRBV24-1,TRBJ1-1,CATSDIGRTEAFF
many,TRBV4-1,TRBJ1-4,CASSQTSGTGHPEKLFF
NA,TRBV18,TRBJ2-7,CASSPNQRDEQYF
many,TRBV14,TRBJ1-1,CASRRETPNTEAFF
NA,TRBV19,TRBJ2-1,CSSSRLAENNEQFF
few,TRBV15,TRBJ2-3,CATSPGTGGWDTQYF
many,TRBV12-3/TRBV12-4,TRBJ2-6,CASSKHSGLAGANVLTF
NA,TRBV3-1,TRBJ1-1,CASTTTPKGQGAFF
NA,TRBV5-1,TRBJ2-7,CASSHGLAGGPGEQYF
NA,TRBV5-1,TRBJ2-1,CASSLAGGRTSGEGEQFF
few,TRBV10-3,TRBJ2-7,CAIRGPDEQYF
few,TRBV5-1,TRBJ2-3,CASSLSTHQGDTQYF
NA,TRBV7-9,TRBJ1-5,CASSLEGRRPQHF
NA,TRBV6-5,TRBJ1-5,CASQPGRSNQPQHF
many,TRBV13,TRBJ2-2,CASSRATLRELFF
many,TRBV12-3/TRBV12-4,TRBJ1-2,CASSLAPSGGYTF